These 3 T cell receptor beta chains were all obtained from the same sample, sequenced in a study of Graves' ophthalmopathy and Graves' hyperthyroidism (dated 2018 in TCRdb). Sequenced using an Illumina HiSeq 2000. TCR beta CDR3 regions were amplified from RNA transcripts for repertoire sequencing. The first round was an RT-PCR using HTBI primers with the Qiagen OneStep RT-PCR kit, and this first round was followed by a second-round multiplex PCR, then size selection and purification. TCRdb cleaned the public reads at Q25 with fastp, built clones with MiXCR and kept in-frame beta chains. Every CDR3 protein is listed once, alongside the most common genes and DNA of its rows. The table for this sample lists around 660,000 distinct CDR3 sequences; more than 40% of them were counted only once. The ten largest clones add up to over 2.5% of the sample. Sequenced input: peripheral blood. The receptor set was obtained from an adult man with Graves' ophthalmopathy.

V and J are TRBV12-3 or TRBV12-4 and TRBJ2-2; tentatively, D is TRBD2 (5 bases). The CDR3 consists of 15 residues. V lost 10 bases to trimming and J lost 2 bases, with 17 bases between them. CDR3 loop: CANSRTQLNTGELFF. CDR3 coding DNA: TGTGCCAACTCCAGGACTCAACTCAACACCGGGGAGCTGTTTTTT.

This clonotype was counted at least ten times. The gene calls are TRBV9 and TRBJ1-5; D uncertain. V was trimmed by 5 bases and J by 4 bases, leaving 13 bases between them. The CDR3 is made up of 14 amino acids. The germline V gene has CDR1 SGDLS and CDR2 YYNGEE. The CDR3 here is CASSSGLPNQPQHF. DNA for the CDR3: TGTGCCAGCAGTTCCGGGCTTCCTAATCAGCCCCAGCATTTT.

V usage is TRBV20-1 and J usage is TRBJ2-2; 12 bases match TRBD2. In germline, CDR1 is DFQATT, CDR2 SNEGSKA (reference sequence). Trimming took 6 bases from V and 4 from J; bases not matched to a gene: 6. The CDR3 loop spans 15 amino acids. CDR3 sequence: CSAATSGSGTGELFF. In nucleotides, the CDR3 is TGCAGTGCCGCGACTAGCGGGAGTGGCACCGGGGAGCTGTTTTTT.